A selection of T cell receptor beta chains follows, all from one sample in a study of early T cells in non-severe SARS-CoV-2 infection. TCRdb processed the 5' RACE reads anew with MiXCR; each CDR3 protein has one entry. The sample yields about 69,000 distinct CDR3 sequences, 12% seen once. Source material: whole blood. The receptors stem from an adult who was a healthcare worker with PCR-confirmed SARS-CoV-2 infection or an uninfected control (not recorded which). Each CDR3 is given with its conserved first and last residue. The D gene is left open where the match is weak. Clone size is not always given. Where it is, it says once, few, many or a class for expanded clones.

size,J,D,V,CDR3,DNA
many,TRBJ2-7,.,TRBV25-1,CASIGVGVSEQYF,TGTGCCAGCATCGGGGTTGGAGTCTCCGAGCAGTACTTC
few,TRBJ2-3,TRBD2,TRBV7-2,CARSTVSAGVTDTQYF,TGTGCCAGATCGACGGTTTCAGCGGGGGTAACAGATACGCAGTATTTT
many,TRBJ2-7,.,TRBV7-8,CASSLAQGPSYEQYF,TGTGCCAGCAGCTTAGCACAGGGACCTTCCTACGAGCAGTACTTC
many,TRBJ2-2,.,TRBV24-1,CATSEFRDGGELFF,TGTGCCACCAGTGAGTTCAGGGACGGCGGGGAGCTGTTTTTT
many,TRBJ1-2,TRBD1,TRBV10-3,CAISPGQGDYGYTF,TGTGCCATCAGCCCGGGACAGGGGGACTATGGCTACACCTTC
many,TRBJ2-3,.,TRBV10-3,CAISLGGTDTQYF,TGTGCCATCAGTTTAGGGGGCACAGATACGCAGTATTTT
many,TRBJ1-1,.,TRBV5-4,CASSLAGPRGTEAFF,TGTGCCAGCAGCTTGGCAGGGCCTCGGGGCACTGAAGCTTTCTTT
few,TRBJ2-1,.,TRBV7-3,CASSLGQTELPFF,TGTGCCAGCAGCTTGGGCCAAACCGAACTCCCGTTCTTC
many,TRBJ1-1,.,TRBV29-1,CSVRAVDEAFF,TGCAGCGTTCGGGCTGTAGATGAAGCTTTCTTT
many,TRBJ1-4,TRBD1,TRBV2,CASRDRETNEKLFF,TGTGCCAGCAGGGACAGGGAAACTAATGAAAAACTGTTTTTT
medium-sized,TRBJ1-6,TRBD1,TRBV6-6,CASSYLGQGYSPLHF,TGTGCCAGCAGTTACTTGGGACAGGGTTATTCACCCCTCCACTTT
.,TRBJ2-1,.,TRBV5-1,CASSPSGNDNEQFF,TGCGCCAGCAGCCCATCAGGGAACGACAATGAGCAGTTCTTC
few,TRBJ2-7,TRBD2,TRBV7-2,CASSRDRSGGVYEQYF,TGTGCCAGCAGCCGAGATAGAAGCGGGGGAGTATACGAGCAGTACTTC
few,TRBJ1-3,.,TRBV29-1,CSVGVSGNTIYF,TGCAGCGTTGGGGTCTCTGGAAACACCATATATTTT
.,TRBJ2-7,.,TRBV14,CASSQAQMGSEQYF,TGTGCCAGCAGCCAGGCCCAGATGGGGTCCGAGCAGTACTTC
many,TRBJ1-6,.,TRBV7-3,CASSSVAGAHGNNTAGLGNSPLHF,TGTGCCAGCAGCTCGGTAGCCGGGGCACACGGAAATAATACAGCGGGACTAGGGAATTCACCCCTCCACTTT
.,TRBJ2-5,.,TRBV29-1,CSVEGTRIETQYF,TGCAGCGTTGAAGGTACAAGAATCGAGACCCAGTACTTC
many,TRBJ1-1,TRBD1,TRBV11-2,CASSRRTGLLFF,TGTGCCAGCAGCCGCCGGACAGGGCTGCTTTTCTTT
.,TRBJ1-2,.,TRBV6-6,CASSGTQPRLGYTF,TGTGCCAGCAGTGGGACCCAACCAAGACTTGGCTACACCTTC
.,TRBJ1-1,.,TRBV12-3/TRBV12-4,CASSLGPGPAFF,TGTGCCAGCAGTTTAGGCCCCGGTCCAGCTTTCTTT
many,TRBJ2-1,TRBD2,TRBV7-2,CASSPPWGGGFNEQFF,TGTGCCAGCAGCCCCCCATGGGGGGGTGGGTTCAATGAGCAGTTCTTC
.,TRBJ1-5,.,TRBV18,CASSPGNSNQPQHF,TGTGCCAGCTCACCAGGAAATAGCAATCAGCCCCAGCATTTT
many,TRBJ2-3,.,TRBV5-1,CASSPGGLSSADTQYF,TGCGCCAGCAGCCCCGGCGGGTTGTCGAGCGCAGATACGCAGTATTTT
many,TRBJ2-1,.,TRBV11-2,CASSLAFSGNEQFF,TGTGCCAGCAGCTTAGCATTTTCGGGAAATGAGCAGTTCTTC
few,TRBJ1-5,.,TRBV18,CASSTRDLDGQPQHF,TGTGCCAGCTCAACCCGGGACCTCGACGGACAGCCCCAGCATTTT
.,TRBJ1-4,.,TRBV7-2,CASSLYPSLGGSEKLFF,TGTGCCAGCAGCTTATATCCCTCGTTGGGGGGTAGCGAAAAACTGTTTTTT
.,TRBJ2-3,TRBD2,TRBV7-3,CASSLMVAGGRDTDTQYF,TGTGCCAGCAGCTTAATGGTAGCGGGAGGGCGGGACACAGATACGCAGTATTTT
.,TRBJ1-1,.,TRBV2,CASKLSPGNTEAFF,TGTGCCAGCAAACTGAGCCCGGGAAACACTGAAGCTTTCTTT
many,TRBJ2-1,.,TRBV2,CASSDVTGDHNEQFF,TGTGCCAGCAGTGATGTGACGGGGGATCACAATGAGCAGTTCTTC
few,TRBJ2-3,TRBD2,TRBV9,CASSETGTSPYLTDTQYF,TGTGCCAGCAGCGAAACCGGGACTAGCCCCTACCTCACAGATACGCAGTATTTT
.,TRBJ2-2,.,TRBV7-3,CASSSERAGELFF,TGTGCCAGCAGCTCCGAACGAGCTGGGGAGCTGTTTTTT
.,TRBJ1-3,.,TRBV6-6,CASFVRGSGNTIYF,TGTGCCAGCTTCGTTAGGGGGTCTGGAAACACCATATATTTT
.,TRBJ2-5,TRBD1,TRBV20-1,CSARARTGLRETQYF,TGCAGTGCTAGAGCTCGGACAGGGTTACGAGAGACCCAGTACTTC
many,TRBJ2-2,.,TRBV6-5,CASSQGRDGELFF,TGTGCCAGCAGCCAGGGCCGAGACGGGGAGCTGTTTTTT
many,TRBJ2-7,TRBD2,TRBV5-1,CASSLPTSGAAYEQYF,TGCGCCAGCAGCCTCCCGACTAGCGGGGCCGCCTACGAGCAGTACTTC
many,TRBJ2-1,.,TRBV3-1,CASSHLKNEQFF,TGTGCCAGCAGCCATCTTAAGAATGAGCAGTTCTTC
.,TRBJ2-7,.,TRBV5-6,CASRPLGGEQYF,TGTGCCAGCAGGCCTTTGGGGGGCGAGCAGTACTTC
.,TRBJ2-1,TRBD2,TRBV6-4,CASSFSGKGSYNEQFF,TGTGCCAGCAGTTTTAGCGGGAAGGGGTCCTACAATGAGCAGTTCTTC
many,TRBJ1-1,.,TRBV6-6,CASSPTPQTEAFF,TGTGCCAGCAGTCCGACACCGCAGACTGAAGCTTTCTTT
.,TRBJ1-1,.,TRBV6-2/TRBV6-3,CASSYPGQRGNTEAFF,TGTGCCAGCAGTTACCCCGGGCAAAGAGGAAACACTGAAGCTTTCTTT
.,TRBJ1-5,.,TRBV28,CASRDGNQPQHF,TGTGCCAGCAGGGACGGAAATCAGCCCCAGCATTTT
few,TRBJ2-4,.,TRBV7-9,CASSPPPGTEPLAKNIQYF,TGTGCCAGCAGCCCACCCCCGGGCACCGAACCCTTAGCCAAAAACATTCAGTACTTC
few,TRBJ2-3,TRBD2,TRBV18,CASSPRNLAGGGTDTQYF,TGTGCCAGCTCACCCCGGAACCTAGCGGGGGGAGGAACAGATACGCAGTATTTT
.,TRBJ1-1,TRBD1,TRBV18,CASSPLTGGGENEAFF,TGTGCCAGCTCACCTTTGACAGGGGGCGGAGAGAATGAAGCTTTCTTT
many,TRBJ1-2,.,TRBV9,CASSVAGPYGYTF,TGTGCCAGCAGCGTAGCGGGACCCTATGGCTACACCTTC
.,TRBJ2-2,.,TRBV5-1,CASSYRPAVNTGELFF,TGCGCCAGCAGCTATAGACCAGCGGTGAACACCGGGGAGCTGTTTTTT
many,TRBJ2-3,.,TRBV10-1,CASSDLDTDTQYF,TGCGCCAGCAGTGATTTGGACACAGATACGCAGTATTTT
few,TRBJ2-5,TRBD2,TRBV20-1,CSAIRRGGGETQYF,TGCAGTGCTATCCGGCGGGGGGGAGGAGAGACCCAGTACTTC
many,TRBJ2-1,TRBD2,TRBV10-2,CASQGLAGDNEQFF,TGCGCCAGCCAGGGACTAGCGGGAGACAATGAGCAGTTCTTC
.,TRBJ2-7,TRBD1,TRBV11-2,CASSIRGLEQYF,TGTGCCAGCAGCATCAGGGGGTTGGAGCAGTACTTC
.,TRBJ2-2,.,TRBV6-6,CASRRRSYTGELFF,TGTGCCAGCAGGCGCCGCTCCTACACCGGGGAGCTGTTTTTT